The next 6 T cell receptor beta chains were all read from a single sample in a study of T cells in Graves' hyperthyroidism and ophthalmopathy. The TCR beta CDR3 regions underwent amplification using RNA transcripts as the source. Carried out on the TCR CDR3, a first-round RT-PCR used the HTBI primer set. In TCRdb, the multiplex PCR reads were re-called with MiXCR into one record per CDR3 protein. The table lists roughly 100,000 distinct CDR3 sequences, about 50% of them singletons. The sample taken for sequencing was blood. The origin of the receptors is a man aged 40-49 years with Graves' hyperthyroidism.

The genes are TRBV28 and TRBJ1-2, with a weak D call TRBD1 (6 bases). V shed 2 bases and J shed 5 bases, with 15 bases lying between them. Germline assignment: CDR1 MDHEN and CDR2 SYDVKM. CDR3 length: 15 amino acids. CDR3 sequence reads: CASSLLKGGTYGYTF. The CDR3 DNA is TGTGCCAGCAGTTTACTAAAGGGGGGGACTTATGGCTACACCTTC.

This clonotype was recorded at least ten times. The chain recombines TRBV7-2 with TRBJ2-1; 7 bases line up with TRBD2. CDR3 length: 15 amino acids. Germline trimming cut 4 bases from V and 0 bases from J; bases unmatched to any gene: 3. Per the germline V gene, CDR1 is SGHTA and CDR2 is FQGNSA. CDR3 protein: CASSSGDYSYNEQFF. Here the CDR3 DNA reads TGTGCCAGCAGCTCCGGGGACTACTCCTACAATGAGCAGTTCTTC. The full variable domain, its missing parts supplied by reference TRBV7-2 and TRBJ2-1, is GAGVSQSPSNKVTEKGKDVELRCDPISGHTALYWYRQSLGQGLEFLIYFQGNSAPDKSGLPSDRFSAERTGGSVSTLTIQRTQQEDSAVYLCASSSGDYSYNEQFFGPGTRLTVL.

Worth noting for this clonotype: Since a much larger clone is just one base distant, this may be a read error. V and J are TRBV6-6 and TRBJ1-4; no clear D gene. Germline V gene lookup returns CDR1 MNHNY and CDR2 SVGAGI (reference sequence). This CDR3 region has 13 residues. CDR3 DNA: TGTGCCAGCAGTACCCGGCCCGGTGAAAAACTGCTTTTT. This codes for CASSTRPGEKLLF.

The table lists this clonotype with many counts. This chain joins TRBV7-9 and TRBJ2-3; D uncertain. CDR1 and CDR2 from the germline V gene are SEHNR and FQNEAQ (reference sequence). Between the trimmed V and J ends, which lost 5 bases and 0 bases, there was a span of 9 bases. The CDR3 has 14 residues. The CDR3 DNA reads TGTGCCAGCAGCCTGGACCTAAGCACAGATACGCAGTATTTT. Protein sequence: CASSLDLSTDTQYF. The full variable domain, with the rest looked up from reference TRBV7-9 and TRBJ2-3, is DTGVSQNPRHKITKRGQNVTFRCDPISEHNRLYWYRQTLGQGPEFLTYFQNEAQLEKSRLLSDRFSAERPKGSFSTLEIQRTEQGDSAMYLCASSLDLSTDTQYFGPGTRLTVL.

The chain has TRBV7-2 and TRBJ2-1; possible D gene TRBD2, 6 bases. The CDR3 length is 15 residues. Germline loops: CDR1 SGHTA, CDR2 FQGNSA. V lost 8 bases, J lost 0 bases, and 14 bases lay in between. The CDR3 spells CASSPREPSYNEQFF. For the CDR3, the DNA is TGTGCCAGCTCACCACGGGAGCCCTCCTACAATGAGCAGTTCTTC.

This chain uses TRBV20-1 with TRBJ2-3; 11 bases map to TRBD1. The V and J ends lost 3 bases and 2 bases, in that order; junction bases with no gene match: 4. The germline V gene encodes CDR1 DFQATT and CDR2 SNEGSKA (reference sequence). The CDR3 has 15 residues. The CDR3 reads CSARDRGRNTDTQYF. The CDR3 region has the DNA TGCAGTGCTAGGGACAGGGGGCGAAACACAGATACGCAGTATTTT.